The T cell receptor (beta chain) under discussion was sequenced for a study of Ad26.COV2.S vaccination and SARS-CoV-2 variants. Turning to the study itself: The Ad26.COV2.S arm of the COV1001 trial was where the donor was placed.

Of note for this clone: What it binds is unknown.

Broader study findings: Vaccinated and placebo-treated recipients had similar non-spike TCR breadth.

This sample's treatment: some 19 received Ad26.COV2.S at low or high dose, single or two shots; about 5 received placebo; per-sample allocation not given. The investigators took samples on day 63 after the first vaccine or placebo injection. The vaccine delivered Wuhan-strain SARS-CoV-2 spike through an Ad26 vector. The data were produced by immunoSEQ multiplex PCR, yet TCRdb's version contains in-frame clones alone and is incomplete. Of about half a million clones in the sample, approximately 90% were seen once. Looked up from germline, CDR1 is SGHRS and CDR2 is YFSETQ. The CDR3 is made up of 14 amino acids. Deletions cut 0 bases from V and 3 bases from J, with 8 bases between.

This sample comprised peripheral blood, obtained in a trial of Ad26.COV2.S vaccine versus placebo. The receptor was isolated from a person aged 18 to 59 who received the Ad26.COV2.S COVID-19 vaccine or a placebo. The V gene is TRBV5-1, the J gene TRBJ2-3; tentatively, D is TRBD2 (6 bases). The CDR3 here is CASSLEGGTDTQYF. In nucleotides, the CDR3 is TGCGCCAGCAGCTTGGAAGGAGGGACAGATACGCAGTATTTT. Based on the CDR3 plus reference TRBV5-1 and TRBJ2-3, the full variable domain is KAGVTQTPRYLIKTRGQQVTLSCSPISGHRSVSWYQQTPGQGLQFLFEYFSETQRNKGNFPGRFSGRQFSNSRSEMNVSTLELGDSALYLCASSLEGGTDTQYFGPGTRLTVL.